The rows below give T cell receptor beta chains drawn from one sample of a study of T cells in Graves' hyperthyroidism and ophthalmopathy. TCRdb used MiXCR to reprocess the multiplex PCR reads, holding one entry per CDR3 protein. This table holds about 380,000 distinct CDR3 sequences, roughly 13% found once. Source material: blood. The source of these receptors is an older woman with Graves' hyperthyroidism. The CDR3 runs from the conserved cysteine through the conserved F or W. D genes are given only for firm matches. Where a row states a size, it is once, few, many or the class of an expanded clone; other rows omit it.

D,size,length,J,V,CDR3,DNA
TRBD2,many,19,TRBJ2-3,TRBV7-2,CASSGRLAGKRGSTDTQYF,TGTGCCAGCAGCGGACGACTAGCGGGGAAGAGGGGAAGCACAGATACGCAGTATTTT
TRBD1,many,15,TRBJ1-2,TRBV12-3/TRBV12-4,CATRGQGMHHYGYTF,TGTGCCACCCGTGGACAGGGGATGCATCACTATGGCTACACCTTC
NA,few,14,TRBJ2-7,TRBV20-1,CSARRGADSYEQYF,TGCAGTGCTAGGCGGGGAGCGGACTCCTACGAGCAGTACTTC
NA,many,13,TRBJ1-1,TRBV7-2,CASSLGFPSVAFF,TGTGCCAGCAGCTTAGGTTTCCCGTCGGTAGCTTTCTTT
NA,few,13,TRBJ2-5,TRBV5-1,CASSMDSQETQYF,TGCGCCAGCAGCATGGACAGCCAAGAGACCCAGTACTTC
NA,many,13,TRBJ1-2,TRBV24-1,CATSAGTSYGYTF,TGTGCCACCAGTGCAGGTACTAGCTATGGCTACACCTTC
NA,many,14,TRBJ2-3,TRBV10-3,CATARDSSTDTQYF,TGTGCCACTGCCCGGGACTCCTCCACAGATACGCAGTATTTT
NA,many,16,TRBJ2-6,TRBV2,CASRDSPSSGANVLTF,TGTGCCAGCAGGGACAGCCCTAGCTCTGGGGCCAACGTCCTGACTTTC
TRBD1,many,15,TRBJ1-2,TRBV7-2,CASSLLTGGGFGYTF,TGTGCCAGCAGCCTCTTAACAGGGGGAGGGTTTGGCTACACCTTC
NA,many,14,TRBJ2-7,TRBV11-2,CASSLHSGPYEQYF,TGTGCCAGCAGCTTACATAGCGGACCTTACGAGCAGTACTTC
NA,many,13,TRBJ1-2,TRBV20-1,CSARDSGNYGYTF,TGCAGTGCTAGAGATTCAGGGAACTATGGCTACACCTTC
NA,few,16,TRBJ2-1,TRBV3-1,CASSQAWANTYNEQFF,TGTGCCAGCAGCCAAGCTTGGGCGAATACCTACAATGAGCAGTTCTTC
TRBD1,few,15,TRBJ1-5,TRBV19,CASSDTDRGHQPQHF,TGTGCCAGTAGTGACACGGACAGGGGGCACCAGCCCCAGCATTTT
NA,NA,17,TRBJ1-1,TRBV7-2,CASRLPRGAPANTEAFF,TGTGCCAGCAGACTCCCGCGGGGAGCACCGGCGAACACTGAAGCTTTCTTT
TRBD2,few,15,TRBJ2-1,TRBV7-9,CASSLTSGLFLEQFF,TGTGCCAGCAGCTTAACTAGCGGATTATTCCTCGAGCAGTTCTTC
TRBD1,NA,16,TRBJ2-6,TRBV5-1,CASSLETGAGANVLTF,TGCGCCAGCAGCTTAGAGACAGGGGCTGGGGCCAACGTCCTGACTTTC
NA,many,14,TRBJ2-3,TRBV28,CASSSSQLPDTQYF,TGTGCCAGCAGTTCAAGCCAGCTCCCAGATACGCAGTATTTT
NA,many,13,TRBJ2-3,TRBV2,CASSEGRGDTQYF,TGTGCCAGCAGTGAAGGACGGGGAGATACGCAGTATTTT
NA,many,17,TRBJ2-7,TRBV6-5,CASSLLSETIYSYEQYF,TGTGCCAGCAGCTTACTCTCGGAGACAATTTACTCCTACGAGCAGTACTTC
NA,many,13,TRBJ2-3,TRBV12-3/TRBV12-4,CASSFNPTDTQYF,TGTGCCAGCAGTTTCAACCCCACGGATACGCAGTATTTT
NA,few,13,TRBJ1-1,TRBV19,CASSISQNTEAFF,TGTGCCAGTAGTATATCCCAAAACACTGAAGCTTTCTTT
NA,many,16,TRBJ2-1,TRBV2,CASSGRSGGFNSEQFF,TGTGCCAGCAGTGGCCGCTCCGGGGGCTTTAACTCGGAGCAGTTCTTC
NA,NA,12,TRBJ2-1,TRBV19,CASSSRRDSQFF,TGTGCCAGTAGTTCAAGACGGGACTCGCAGTTCTTC
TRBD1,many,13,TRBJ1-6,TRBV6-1,CASRTGTDSPLHF,TGTGCCTCTCGGACAGGGACGGATTCACCCCTCCACTTT
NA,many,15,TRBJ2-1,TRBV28,CASSPPGNHYNEQFF,TGTGCCAGCAGTCCCCCGGGGAACCACTACAATGAGCAGTTCTTC
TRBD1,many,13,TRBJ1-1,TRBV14,CASSHAGGGRAFF,TGTGCCAGCAGCCACGCAGGGGGCGGACGAGCTTTCTTT
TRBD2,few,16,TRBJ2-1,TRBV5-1,CASSSTSVSQYNEQFF,TGCGCCAGCAGCTCGACTAGCGTCTCACAGTACAATGAGCAGTTCTTC
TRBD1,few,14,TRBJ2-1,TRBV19,CASRGQGANNEQFF,TGTGCCAGCCGAGGACAGGGGGCGAACAATGAGCAGTTCTTC
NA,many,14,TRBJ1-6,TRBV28,CASRGEGGESPLHF,TGTGCCAGCAGGGGAGAGGGGGGGGAATCACCCCTCCACTTT
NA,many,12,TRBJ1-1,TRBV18,CASSRENTEAFF,TGTGCCAGCTCACGAGAGAACACTGAAGCTTTCTTT
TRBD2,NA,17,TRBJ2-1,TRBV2,CVRAARVGLAGVDEQFF,TGTGTCAGGGCGGCCCGTGTAGGGCTAGCGGGAGTGGATGAGCAGTTCTTC
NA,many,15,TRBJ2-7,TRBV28,CASTPGPRAPYEQYF,TGTGCCAGCACCCCGGGACCTAGGGCACCCTACGAGCAGTACTTC
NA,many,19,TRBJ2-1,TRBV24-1,CATSDAGFLAGHAYNEQFF,TGTGCCACCAGTGATGCCGGATTTTTGGCGGGACACGCCTACAATGAGCAGTTCTTC
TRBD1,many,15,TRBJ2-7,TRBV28,CASSFGGQGSYEQYF,TGTGCCAGCAGTTTTGGGGGACAGGGGTCCTACGAGCAGTACTTC
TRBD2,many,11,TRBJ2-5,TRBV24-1,CATSRGETRYF,TGTGCCACCAGTCGGGGGGAGACCCGGTACTTC
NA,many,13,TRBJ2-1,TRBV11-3,CASSLVLGNEQFF,TGTGCCAGCAGCTTAGTGCTGGGTAATGAGCAGTTCTTC
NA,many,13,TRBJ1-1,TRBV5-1,CASSQLGGTEAFF,TGCGCCAGCAGCCAGTTGGGAGGCACTGAAGCTTTCTTT
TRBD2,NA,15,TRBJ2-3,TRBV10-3,CAISEAGGGTDTQYF,TGTGCCATCAGTGAGGCGGGAGGTGGCACAGATACGCAGTATTTT
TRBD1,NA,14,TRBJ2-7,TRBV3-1,CASSRRQGAREQYF,TGTGCCAGCAGCCGCCGACAGGGGGCTAGGGAGCAGTACTTC
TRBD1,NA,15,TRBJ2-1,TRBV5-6,CASSFPAGGYNEQFF,TGTGCCAGCAGCTTTCCGGCAGGGGGCTACAATGAGCAGTTCTTC
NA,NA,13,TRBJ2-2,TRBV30,CAWSIGSTGELFF,TGTGCCTGGAGTATAGGGAGCACCGGGGAGCTGTTTTTT
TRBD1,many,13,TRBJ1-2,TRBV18,CASSRGQGKGYTF,TGTGCCAGCTCACGCGGACAGGGTAAAGGCTACACCTTC
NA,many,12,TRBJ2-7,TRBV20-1,CSAHPAGLEQYF,TGCAGTGCCCACCCCGCGGGGTTAGAGCAGTACTTC
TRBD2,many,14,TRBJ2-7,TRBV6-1,CASRGLAGRYEQYF,TGTGCCAGCAGGGGACTAGCGGGAAGGTACGAGCAGTACTTC
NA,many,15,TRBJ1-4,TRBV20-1,CSARPQGGGNEKLFF,TGCAGTGCTAGACCCCAGGGTGGGGGTAATGAAAAACTGTTTTTT
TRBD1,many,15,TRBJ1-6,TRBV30,CAWSVLTGENSPLHF,TGTGCCTGGAGTGTACTAACAGGGGAGAATTCACCCCTCCACTTT
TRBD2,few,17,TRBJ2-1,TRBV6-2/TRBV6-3,CASSYEASGKRLGEQFF,TGTGCCAGCAGTTACGAAGCTAGCGGGAAGCGGTTGGGTGAGCAGTTCTTC
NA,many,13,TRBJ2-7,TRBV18,CASSPQGANEQYF,TGTGCCAGCTCACCACAAGGGGCCAACGAGCAGTACTTC
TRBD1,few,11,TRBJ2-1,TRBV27,CASSPGQGEFF,TGTGCCAGCAGTCCCGGACAGGGGGAGTTCTTC
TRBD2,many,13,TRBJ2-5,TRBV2,CASSGLAEETQYF,TGTGCCAGCAGTGGTCTAGCGGAAGAGACCCAGTACTTC
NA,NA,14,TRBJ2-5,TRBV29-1,CSVGGPSFGETQYF,TGCAGCGTTGGGGGGCCCTCCTTTGGAGAGACCCAGTACTTC
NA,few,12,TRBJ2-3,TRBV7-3,CASSSSWNTQYF,TGTGCCAGCAGCTCGAGTTGGAATACGCAGTATTTT
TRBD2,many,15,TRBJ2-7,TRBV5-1,CASSFLAGGTYEQYF,TGCGCCAGCAGCTTCCTAGCGGGAGGTACCTACGAGCAGTACTTC
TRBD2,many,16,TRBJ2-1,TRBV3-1,CASSQVVSGRYNEQFF,TGTGCCAGCAGCCAAGTGGTTAGCGGGAGGTACAATGAGCAGTTCTTC
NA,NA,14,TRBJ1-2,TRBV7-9,CASSLVSSGGGYTF,TGTGCCAGCAGCTTAGTTTCGTCGGGAGGGGGCTACACCTTC
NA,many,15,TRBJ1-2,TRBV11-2,CASSHFGETSPGYTF,TGTGCCAGCAGCCATTTTGGGGAGACATCGCCCGGCTACACCTTC